These 32 T cell receptor beta chains share one sample of origin, sequenced in a study of beta chain features in type 1 diabetes. What these receptors recognize is not known. The study reverse transcribed the entire isolated RNA, so it sequenced expressed TCRB transcripts. Some clones are missing from TCRdb's copy, which holds only in-frame ones; the method was immunoSEQ multiplex PCR. The profile shows roughly 700,000 clones, around an eighth of them singletons. Study conclusions and caveats: Type 1 diabetes patients had moderately but significantly shorter TCRB CDR3s in all four CD4+ subsets.

The specimen sequenced was naive CD4+ T cells from blood. The source of these receptors is a man younger than 35 with type 1 diabetes.

The table lists this clone with a count of one. The chain employs TRBV4-1 and TRBJ1-2; D perhaps matches TRBD1 (6 bases). CDR1 is MGHRA, CDR2 YSYEKL, per germline. The germline V and J ends were trimmed by 2 bases and 4 bases, with 11 bases remaining between them. This CDR3 comprises 14 residues. The CDR3 DNA is TGCGCCAGCAGCCAACCGACAGGTTTCTATGGCTACACCTTC. Amino acid sequence: CASSQPTGFYGYTF.

The V gene is TRBV5-4, the J gene TRBJ1-2, with 8 bases aligning to TRBD1. Germline assignment: CDR1 SGHNT and CDR2 YYREEE (reference sequence). V was clipped by 4 bases and J by 3 bases; unmatched bases: 5. The CDR3 totals 14 residues. This CDR3 is CASSRKQGDYGYTF. The CDR3 region has the DNA TGTGCCAGCAGCAGGAAACAGGGGGACTATGGCTACACCTTC.

This clone was seen more than once but under ten times. The rearrangement uses TRBV25-1 and TRBJ1-2; no definite D call. Germline lookup yields CDR1 MGHDK and CDR2 SYGVNS. CDR3 length equals 15 residues. The V end lost 2 bases, the J end lost 6 bases, and 16 bases lay between the germline ends. The CDR3 protein is CASSEPQSPRHGYTF. Written as DNA, the CDR3 is TGTGCCAGCAGTGAACCGCAAAGTCCACGGCATGGCTACACCTTC.

This clone turned up a few times. The chain joins TRBV4-1 to TRBJ2-7, with 7 nucleotides matching TRBD1. This CDR3 spans 14 amino acids. V shed 4 bases and J 2 bases; nucleotides not matched to a gene: 5. CDR1 and CDR2 from the germline V gene are MGHRA and YSYEKL. CDR3: CASSLPDRPYEQYF. CDR3 sequence (DNA): TGCGCCAGCAGCCTGCCGGACAGGCCCTACGAGCAGTACTTC.

This clone was counted only a few times. The J gene is TRBJ2-1, the V gene TRBV5-4; D uncertain. Per germline, CDR1 SGHNT and CDR2 YYREEE (reference sequence). CDR3 length equals 14 residues. The ends were cut back, 2 bases at V and 5 bases at J, with 11 bases in the middle. The DNA of the CDR3 is TGTGCCAGCAGCTTAGACGGGTCTAACAATGAGCAGTTCTTC. Translated: CASSLDGSNNEQFF.

There are a few counts of this clone. Other DNA sequences in this sample translate to the same CDR3. The rearrangement links TRBV2 to TRBJ1-6, with a possible D match to TRBD1 (5 bases). Germline values: CDR1 SNHLY, CDR2 FYNNEI. V was shortened by 1 base and J by 5 bases, with 12 bases between the two germline ends. The CDR3 is made up of 16 amino acids. The CDR3 loop reads CASSEEGQGNNSPLHF. In DNA form, the CDR3 reads TGTGCCAGCAGTGAAGAGGGTCAGGGCAATAATTCACCCCTCCACTTT.

This clone was counted a few times. The chain carries TRBV13 and TRBJ1-3; D possibly corresponds to TRBD1 (5 bases). The V gene's germline CDR1 is PRHDT and CDR2 FYEKMQ (reference sequence). The CDR3 is 13 amino acids. V lost 5 bases, J lost 1 base, and 6 bases lay in between. CDR3 in DNA: TGTGCCAGCAGCCCAGGGTCTGGAAACACCATATATTTT. Translating it yields CASSPGSGNTIYF.

This clone has a handful of counts. Other DNA sequences from this sample encode an identical CDR3 as well. The chain is built from TRBV2 and TRBJ1-6; D is undetermined. The length of the CDR3 is 12 residues. V dropped 1 base and J dropped 7 bases, with 2 bases sitting between them. Per germline, CDR1 SNHLY and CDR2 FYNNEI. The CDR3 region has the DNA TGTGCCAGCAGTGAAGGGAATTCACCCCTCCACTTT. Translating it yields CASSEGNSPLHF.

A few counts support this clone. The chain uses TRBV7-9 and TRBJ2-1; perhaps TRBD1 as D (5 bases). CDR1 SEHNR and CDR2 FQNEAQ come from the germline V gene (reference sequence). This CDR3 spans 14 amino acids. The germline V and J ends were trimmed by 0 bases and 6 bases, with 9 bases remaining between them. In DNA, the CDR3 is TGTGCCAGCAGCTTAGCTGGACACTCCAATGAGCAGTTCTTC. This codes for CASSLAGHSNEQFF.

This clone was seen more than once but under ten times. The same CDR3 also results from other DNA sequences found in this sample. This chain links TRBV7-9 with TRBJ2-3; D remains unclear. The germline V gene has CDR1 SEHNR and CDR2 FQNEAQ (reference sequence). The CDR3 totals 13 residues. V shed 1 base and J shed 3 bases, with 5 bases lying between them. The CDR3 nucleotides read TGTGCCAGCAGCTTAGGGTTGACAGATACGCAGTATTTT. Its protein product is CASSLGLTDTQYF. Combining the CDR3 with reference TRBV7-9 and TRBJ2-3 gives the whole variable domain DTGVSQNPRHKITKRGQNVTFRCDPISEHNRLYWYRQTLGQGPEFLTYFQNEAQLEKSRLLSDRFSAERPKGSFSTLEIQRTEQGDSAMYLCASSLGLTDTQYFGPGTRLTVL.

J is TRBJ2-7 and V is TRBV6-5, with TRBD1 identical over 8 bases. The germline CDR1 and CDR2 sequences are MNHEY and SVGAGI. J gave up 12 bases and V 3 bases, and 13 bases lay outside the gene matches. The CDR3 runs to 14 residues. The CDR3 spells CASSYSPGGGPPYF. DNA of the CDR3: TGTGCCAGCAGTTATAGTCCAGGGGGCGGCCCCCCGTACTTC.

CDR3 nucleotide sequence: TGCGCCAGCAGCCAAGGTTCTCAGGGTTCGGGGAACACTGAAGCTTTCTTT. Translating it yields CASSQGSQGSGNTEAFF. The chain links TRBV4-1 to TRBJ1-1; D is perhaps TRBD1 (5 bases). V was cut by 1 base and J by 1 base, with 16 bases left in between. Germline V lookup: CDR1 MGHRA, CDR2 YSYEKL. The CDR3 covers 17 residues.

The table lists this clone with a few counts. This chain joins TRBV2 and TRBJ2-1; no firm D call. This CDR3 comprises 14 residues. Trimming stripped 6 bases from V and 0 bases from J, with 9 bases between. The germline gives CDR1 SNHLY, CDR2 FYNNEI. CDR3 in DNA: TGTGCCAGCAGAGGACGGAGCTCCTACAATGAGCAGTTCTTC. As protein: CASRGRSSYNEQFF. The full variable domain, with the rest looked up from reference TRBV2 and TRBJ2-1, is EPEVTQTPSHQVTQMGQEVILRCVPISNHLYFYWYRQILGQKVEFLVSFYNNEISEKSEIFDDQFSVERPDGSNFTLKIRSTKLEDSAMYFCASRGRSSYNEQFFGPGTRLTVL.

The chain joins TRBV7-8 to TRBJ2-5; 7 positions agree with TRBD1. There are 16 residues in the CDR3. Germline V gives CDR1 SGHVS, CDR2 FQNEAQ. Losses at the gene ends were 3 bases for V and 2 bases for J; bases not matched to a gene: 9. The CDR3 DNA follows: TGTGCCAGCAGCTTGGACCGGGACAGACTACAAGAGACCCAGTACTTC. This translates into CASSLDRDRLQETQYF.

DNA for the CDR3: TGTGCCATGTCGAAAGGACTAGCGGGCACAGATACGCAGTATTTT. It codes for CAMSKGLAGTDTQYF. V usage is TRBV2 and J usage is TRBJ2-3; 10 bases are a match to TRBD2. After removal of 10 bases from V and 1 base from J, the junction contained 8 bases not matched to a gene. Germline CDR1 and CDR2: SNHLY and FYNNEI. The CDR3 length is 15 residues.

This clone appeared a few times. V and J are TRBV25-1 and TRBJ1-2; D remains unclear. CDR3 length: 11 residues. Germline V lookup: CDR1 MGHDK, CDR2 SYGVNS. Trimming took 4 bases from V and 4 from J, leaving 4 bases between them. For the CDR3, the DNA is TGTGCCAGCAGTGCGACCTATGGCTACACCTTC. Translating gives CASSATYGYTF.

This sequence joins TRBV5-1 and TRBJ2-3; D ambiguous. There are 13 residues in the CDR3. CDR1 and CDR2 from the germline V gene are SGHRS and YFSETQ. The V gene lost 7 bases and the J gene lost 2 bases, with 11 bases spanning the gap. The DNA for the CDR3 is TGCGCCAGCCGACTTAGGGCCACAGATACGCAGTATTTT. Translation: CASRLRATDTQYF.

This clone was observed a few times. The V call is TRBV7-9, the J call TRBJ2-7; tentative D call: TRBD1 (5 bases). V shed 5 bases and J shed 3 bases, with 17 bases lying between them. The CDR3 runs to 15 residues. The germline V gene has CDR1 SEHNR and CDR2 FQNEAQ (reference sequence). CDR3 sequence reads: CASSPSAGYFYEQYF. The CDR3 DNA follows: TGTGCCAGCAGCCCCTCGGCAGGGTATTTCTACGAGCAGTACTTC. Full variable domain (outside the CDR3, taken from reference TRBV7-9 and TRBJ2-7): DTGVSQNPRHKITKRGQNVTFRCDPISEHNRLYWYRQTLGQGPEFLTYFQNEAQLEKSRLLSDRFSAERPKGSFSTLEIQRTEQGDSAMYLCASSPSAGYFYEQYFGPGTRLTVT.

On this clone itself: The junction departs from the called germline gene at one end, perhaps through a read error. The chain has TRBV30 and TRBJ1-1; 8 nucleotides line up with TRBD1. The germline V gene has CDR1 GTSNPN and CDR2 SVGIG (reference sequence). The CDR3 is made up of 13 amino acids. The CDR3 reads CAWRDREGFWWFW. CDR3 nucleotide sequence: TGTGCCTGGAGGGACAGGGAAGGGTTTTGGTGGTTTTGG. Full variable domain (missing parts from reference TRBV30 and TRBJ1-1): SQTIHQWPATLVQPVGSPLSLECTVEGTSNPNLYWYRQAAGRGLQLLFYSVGIGQISSEVPQNLSASRPQDRQFILSSKKLLLSDSGFYLCAWRDREGFWWFWGQGTRLTVV.

The CDR3 DNA reads as TGTGCCACCAGCAGAGTTGTAAGCGGGCTCTACAATGAGCAGTTCTTC. Residues: CATSRVVSGLYNEQFF. V usage is TRBV15 and J usage is TRBJ2-1; possible D gene TRBD2, 6 bases. CDR1 and CDR2 (germline): LNHNV, YYDKDF (reference sequence). This CDR3 contains 16 residues. The germline V and J ends were trimmed by 1 base and 3 bases, with 13 bases remaining between them.

This clone was seen more than once but under ten times. The V gene is TRBV11-2, the J gene TRBJ1-6, with 8 positions matching TRBD1. Germline V gene sequence: CDR1 SGHAT, CDR2 FQNNGV. CDR3 length equals 17 residues. The trim removed 3 bases at V and 8 bases at J, leaving 12 bases unmatched. The CDR3 spells CASSFPLPGQEDSPLHF. The CDR3 DNA is TGTGCCAGCAGCTTCCCCCTTCCGGGACAGGAGGATTCACCCCTCCACTTT.

This clone turned up a few times. This chain uses TRBV5-1 with TRBJ1-2; D is unclear. The CDR3 totals 15 residues. V was trimmed by 6 bases and J by 4 bases, leaving 19 bases between them. The V gene's germline CDR1 is SGHRS and CDR2 YFSETQ. CDR3 in DNA: TGCGCCAGCAAAAGAGGGTTTGGTCAGCTCTATGGCTACACCTTC. Protein product: CASKRGFGQLYGYTF.

Only a few counts were recorded for this clone. V gene TRBV30 combines with J gene TRBJ2-5; D perhaps matches TRBD1 (6 bases). Germline V gene data show CDR1 as GTSNPN and CDR2 as SVGIG (reference sequence). The CDR3 is made up of 14 amino acids. Between the trimmed V and J ends, which lost 4 bases and 7 bases, there was a span of 19 bases. CDR3 region: CAWTGGPLGGTQYF. The DNA of the CDR3 is TGTGCCTGGACGGGCGGGCCCTTAGGGGGGACCCAGTACTTC.

The chain employs TRBV10-3 and TRBJ2-1; D possibly corresponds to TRBD2 (6 bases). This CDR3 has 17 amino acids. Trimming stripped 5 bases from V and 0 bases from J, with 17 bases between. CDR1 and CDR2 (germline): ENHRY, SYGVKD. The chain's CDR3 is CAISTSLGGDSYNEQFF. DNA of the CDR3: TGTGCCATCAGTACCTCCCTGGGGGGAGACTCCTACAATGAGCAGTTCTTC.

This clone was found a few times. This chain links TRBV28 with TRBJ2-3; TRBD2 matches at 13 bases. The J segment lost 4 bases and the V segment lost 4 bases, leaving 5 bases of the junction unmatched. The CDR3 sequence is 16 residues long. In germline, CDR1 is MDHEN, CDR2 SYDVKM. CDR3 in amino acids: CASSSPGLAGPDTQYF. CDR3 in DNA: TGTGCCAGCAGTTCACCGGGACTAGCGGGGCCAGATACGCAGTATTTT. Supplemented by reference TRBV28 and TRBJ2-3, the full variable domain reads DVKVTQSSRYLVKRTGEKVFLECVQDMDHENMFWYRQDPGLGLRLIYFSYDVKMKEKGDIPEGYSVSREKKERFSLILESASTNQTSMYLCASSSPGLAGPDTQYFGPGTRLTVL.

This chain uses TRBV30 with TRBJ1-1; D perhaps matches TRBD1 (6 bases). V lost 3 bases, J lost 4 bases, and 12 bases lay in between. Germline values: CDR1 GTSNPN, CDR2 SVGIG (reference sequence). The CDR3 runs 13 residues. CDR3 sequence: CAWSVGQFTEAFF. CDR3 DNA: TGTGCCTGGAGCGTAGGACAGTTCACTGAAGCTTTCTTT.

The chain carries TRBV9 and TRBJ2-7, with a tentative D call TRBD2 (6 bases). Between the trimmed V and J ends, which lost 4 bases and 4 bases, there was a span of 15 bases. Germline CDR1 is SGDLS and CDR2 is YYNGEE. The length of the CDR3 is 14 residues. CDR3 amino acids: CASSLAGTSYEQYF. Here the CDR3 DNA reads TGTGCCAGCAGCCTAGCAGGGACTTCTTACGAGCAGTACTTC.

This clone was detected only a few times. This chain joins TRBV4-1 and TRBJ1-1; 9 nucleotides line up with TRBD1. The CDR3 is 17 amino acids. Trimming cost V 1 base and J 4 bases; bases outside gene matches: 10. Germline CDR1 and CDR2: MGHRA and YSYEKL. The CDR3 DNA follows: TGCGCCAGCAGCCAAGTACCCGGGACAGGGAGTTTCACTGAAGCTTTCTTT. It specifies CASSQVPGTGSFTEAFF.

The chain couples TRBV30 to TRBJ2-3; the D gene is possibly TRBD2 (5 bases). The V end lost 3 bases, the J end lost 5 bases, and 9 bases lay between the germline ends. The germline V gene has CDR1 GTSNPN and CDR2 SVGIG (reference sequence). This CDR3 is built from 12 residues. This CDR3 is CAWRISGDTQYF. In DNA form, the CDR3 reads TGTGCCTGGAGGATCAGCGGAGATACGCAGTATTTT.

CDR3 protein: CAISERGGGNTGELFF. In DNA form, the CDR3 reads TGTGCCATCAGTGAGAGAGGAGGGGGGAACACCGGGGAGCTGTTTTTT. The V gene is TRBV10-3, the J gene TRBJ2-2; D possibly matches TRBD1 or TRBD2 (6 bases each). Looked up from germline, CDR1 is ENHRY and CDR2 is SYGVKD. CDR3 length: 16 amino acids. V was trimmed by 2 bases and J by 1 base, leaving 11 bases between them.

This clone occurred a few times. The chain is built from TRBV7-3 and TRBJ2-6; 10 nucleotides match TRBD2. This CDR3 is built from 17 residues. Germline CDR1 reads SGHTA; CDR2 reads FQGTGA. The ends lost 6 bases at V and 0 bases at J; junction bases unmatched: 5. This chain's CDR3 is CASSGTSVSSGANVLTF. CDR3 nucleotides: TGTGCCAGCAGTGGGACTAGCGTTTCCTCTGGGGCCAACGTCCTGACTTTC.

V usage is TRBV6-4 and J usage is TRBJ1-1; 8 bases are shared with TRBD1. CDR1 and CDR2 (germline): MRHNA, SNTAGT. The CDR3 totals 14 residues. J was trimmed by 8 bases and V by 6 bases; bases with no gene match: 11. This CDR3 is CASSRSPGGGEAFF. The CDR3 nucleotides are TGTGCCAGCAGCCGATCCCCAGGGGGCGGGGAAGCTTTCTTT.